This T cell receptor (beta chain) derives from a study of Ad26.COV2.S vaccination and SARS-CoV-2 variants. Looking at the study overall: The study gave Ad26.COV2.S intramuscularly, once or twice 56 days apart. Study conclusions and caveats: Recipients given vaccine exceeded placebo recipients in spike-specific TCR breadth.

TCRdb's table, derived via immunoSEQ multiplex PCR, lists solely in-frame clones and lacks some. Among hundreds of thousands of clones, approximately 90% were seen once, and the ten largest hold roughly 1.7%. This clone was recorded only once. Its antigen remains unidentified. This sample's treatment: about 20 received Ad26.COV2.S at low or high dose, single or two shots; 5 received placebo; per-sample allocation not given. Specimen acquisition occurred on day 63 following the initial vaccine or placebo injection. Germline values: CDR1 SGDLS, CDR2 YYNGEE. The CDR3 has 14 residues. Trimming pared 0 bases from V and 8 bases from J, leaving 13 bases between.

Material: peripheral blood, obtained in a trial of Ad26.COV2.S vaccine versus placebo. The chain is built from TRBV9 and TRBJ2-3; no clear D gene. The TCR was taken from a person between 18 and 59 years old who received the Ad26.COV2.S COVID-19 vaccine or a placebo. The CDR3 loop is CASSVELAIGTQYF. The CDR3 nucleotides read TGTGCCAGCAGCGTAGAACTTGCAATTGGTACGCAGTATTTT.